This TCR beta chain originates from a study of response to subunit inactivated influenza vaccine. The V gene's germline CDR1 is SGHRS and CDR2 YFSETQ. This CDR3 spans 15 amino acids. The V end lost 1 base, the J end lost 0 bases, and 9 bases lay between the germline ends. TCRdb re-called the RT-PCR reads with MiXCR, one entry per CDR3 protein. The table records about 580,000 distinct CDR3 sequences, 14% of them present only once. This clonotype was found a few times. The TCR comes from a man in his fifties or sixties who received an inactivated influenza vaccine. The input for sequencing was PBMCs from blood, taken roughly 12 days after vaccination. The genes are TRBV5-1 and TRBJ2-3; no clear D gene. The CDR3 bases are TGCGCCAGCAGCTTGAGTTTTCCTAGCACAGATACGCAGTATTTT. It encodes CASSLSFPSTDTQYF.